These 17 T cell receptor beta chains originate from one sample sequenced in a study of CD8+ T cells in alopecia areata. Extracted RNA was reverse transcribed, and the resulting cDNA served as sequencing template. Profiled with immunoSEQ multiplex PCR; TCRdb holds only in-frame clones, not every one. Of 95,000 to 100,000 clones in the sample, under 70% were seen once. The treatment denotes: oral pan-JAK inhibitor, 5-10 mg twice daily. Sequencing was performed on CD8+ T cells sorted from blood, taken at week 4, from a patient treated with tofacitinib. These receptors came from a human donor with alopecia areata.

The rearrangement links TRBV29-1 to TRBJ2-1; D not resolved. The CDR3 runs 14 residues. Deletions cut 3 bases from V and 0 bases from J, with 9 bases between. Germline V gene lookup returns CDR1 SQVTM and CDR2 ANQGSEA. The CDR3 region has the DNA TGCAGCGTTGAGGTCCTTAGCTCCTACAATGAGCAGTTCTTC. This encodes CSVEVLSSYNEQFF.

The chain combines TRBV5-1 with TRBJ1-5, with D perhaps TRBD1 (5 bases). V was clipped by 0 bases and J by 3 bases, with 10 bases between them. CDR1 SGHRS and CDR2 YFSETQ come from the germline V gene. The CDR3 length is 15 residues. CDR3 in DNA: TGCGCCAGCAGCTTGGCCGGGGGGTCCAATCAGCCCCAGCATTTT. Its protein is CASSLAGGSNQPQHF.

The J gene is TRBJ2-5, the V gene TRBV4-1; 9 nucleotides line up with TRBD1. The trim removed 1 base at V and 4 bases at J, leaving 1 base unmatched. The CDR3 is made up of 14 amino acids. Looked up from germline, CDR1 is MGHRA and CDR2 is YSYEKL. CDR3 bases: TGCGCCAGCAGCCAAGTGACAGGGGGAGAGACCCAGTACTTC. Translated, it gives CASSQVTGGETQYF.

This rearrangement joins TRBV30 to TRBJ1-1; possibly TRBD1 for D (5 bases). The CDR3 consists of 15 residues. Germline CDR1 reads GTSNPN; CDR2 reads SVGIG (reference sequence). V lost 0 bases to trimming and J lost 0 bases, with 11 bases between them. In nucleotides, the CDR3 is TGTGCCTGGAGTGTATTTGACAGCATGAACACTGAAGCTTTCTTT. Amino acids: CAWSVFDSMNTEAFF.

This clone was picked up a small number of times. V gene TRBV27 combines with J gene TRBJ1-1; TRBD1 agrees at 9 bases. This CDR3 is built from 15 residues. V was clipped by 6 bases and J by 3 bases; unmatched bases: 8. Germline lookup yields CDR1 MNHEY and CDR2 SMNVEV (reference sequence). The CDR3 region has the DNA TGTGCCAGCAGGAGCACAGGGGGCGCGGACACTGAAGCTTTCTTT. It specifies CASRSTGGADTEAFF.

Within the sample, this clone is medium-sized (0.01 to 0.1%). The rearrangement links TRBV11-2 to TRBJ2-2; D not certain. CDR1 and CDR2 (germline): SGHAT, FQNNGV. The CDR3 covers 14 residues. Trimming cost V 1 base and J 1 base, with 4 bases left between them. The CDR3 protein is CASSLVGNTGELFF. As DNA, the CDR3 is TGTGCCAGCAGCTTAGTCGGGAACACCGGGGAGCTGTTTTTT.

The chain has TRBV6-5 and TRBJ2-1, with 9 bases matching TRBD2. V shed 0 bases and J 4 bases; nucleotides not matched to a gene: 4. The germline CDR1 and CDR2 sequences are MNHEY and SVGAGI. The CDR3 loop spans 16 amino acids. The CDR3 nucleotides are TGTGCCAGCAGTTACTCGGCTAGCGGGATATACAATGAGCAGTTCTTC. Amino acids: CASSYSASGIYNEQFF.

V is TRBV7-2 and J is TRBJ1-1; D remains unclear. Germline-derived CDR1 and CDR2 are SGHTA and FQGNSA. The length of the CDR3 is 14 residues. The V and J ends lost 3 bases and 3 bases respectively, with 11 bases between them. The DNA of the CDR3 is TGTGCCAGCAGCTTTGGGGTTTATCACACTGAAGCTTTCTTT. This gives the protein CASSFGVYHTEAFF.

The J gene is TRBJ2-1, the V gene TRBV19; 9 bases are a match to TRBD1. The CDR3 contains 15 residues. Germline trimming cut 5 bases from V and 6 bases from J; bases unmatched to any gene: 8. Germline lookup yields CDR1 LNHDA and CDR2 SQIVND (reference sequence). CDR3 DNA sequence: TGTGCCAGTAGTCGGGGACAGGGAAGAGTCAATGAGCAGTTCTTC. Encoded protein: CASSRGQGRVNEQFF.

This clone was detected only a few times. The gene calls are TRBV5-6 and TRBJ2-7; D call uncertain. In germline, CDR1 is SGHDT, CDR2 YYEEEE. There are 14 residues in the CDR3. Trimming took off 5 bases at V and 3 bases at J, with 15 bases between the two ends. CDR3 in DNA: TGTGCCAGCAGTCGGCGAGTAGAAGACTACGAGCAGTACTTC. It yields the protein CASSRRVEDYEQYF.

The rearrangement links TRBV6-5 to TRBJ2-7, with D perhaps TRBD1 (5 bases). With 4 bases removed from V and 4 bases from J, the gap between germline ends came to 14 bases. CDR3 size: 14 residues. Germline CDR1 reads MNHEY; CDR2 reads SVGAGI. CDR3 protein: CASSSRTPPYEQYF. CDR3 bases: TGTGCCAGCAGTTCGCGGACACCTCCGTACGAGCAGTACTTC.

The DNA for the CDR3 is TGTGCCAGCAGTAAGGCAGGGTCTGGGAATGAGCAGTTCTTC. Protein: CASSKAGSGNEQFF. The rearrangement joins TRBV5-6 to TRBJ2-1, with D maybe TRBD1 (5 bases). The CDR3 is made up of 14 amino acids. Germline CDR1 is SGHDT and CDR2 is YYEEEE. V dropped 5 bases and J dropped 7 bases, with 16 bases sitting between them.

This clone was seen a handful of times. The chain uses TRBV6-5 and TRBJ2-3; D gene unclear. This CDR3 has 13 amino acids. Germline-derived CDR1 and CDR2 are MNHEY and SVGAGI. V dropped 2 bases and J dropped 3 bases, with 6 bases sitting between them. The CDR3 is CASSYAVTDTQYF. The CDR3 nucleotides read TGTGCCAGCAGTTACGCGGTGACAGATACGCAGTATTTT.

This clone was recorded a few times. This chain connects TRBV28 to TRBJ1-5; possible D gene TRBD1, 6 bases. The V end was cut by 3 bases, the J end by 6 bases, with 9 bases between. CDR3 length: 13 amino acids. Germline V lookup: CDR1 MDHEN, CDR2 SYDVKM. The CDR3 is CASSFGGGQPQHF. The CDR3 bases are TGTGCCAGCAGTTTTGGAGGGGGTCAGCCCCAGCATTTT.

The V call is TRBV25-1, the J call TRBJ2-2; no firm D call. Germline V lookup: CDR1 MGHDK, CDR2 SYGVNS. The germline V and J ends were trimmed by 4 bases and 1 base, with 10 bases remaining between them. The CDR3 runs 15 residues. CDR3 bases: TGTGCCAGCAGTGGGGGTCTTGGGAACACCGGGGAGCTGTTTTTT. The encoded protein is CASSGGLGNTGELFF.

The chain links TRBV4-1 to TRBJ1-5; 9 nucleotides align to TRBD1. The CDR3 contains 16 residues. CDR1 and CDR2 from the germline V gene are MGHRA and YSYEKL. Germline trimming cut 5 bases from V and 4 bases from J; bases unmatched to any gene: 9. The CDR3 protein is CASSLSPGQGNQPQHF. In nucleotides, the CDR3 is TGCGCCAGCAGCTTATCCCCAGGACAGGGGAATCAGCCCCAGCATTTT.

The chain is built from TRBV19 and TRBJ2-2; 9 bases are a match to TRBD2. This CDR3 has 15 amino acids. J was trimmed by 4 bases and V by 3 bases; bases with no gene match: 3. In germline, CDR1 is LNHDA, CDR2 SQIVND (reference sequence). The CDR3 here is CASSILAGITGELFF. CDR3 nucleotide sequence: TGTGCCAGTAGTATCCTAGCGGGGATCACCGGGGAGCTGTTTTTT.